These T cell receptor beta chains were read from a single sample in a study of blood T cell repertoires in COVID-19. Sequenced by immunoSEQ multiplex PCR; TCRdb stores in-frame clones only, minus some. The sample comprises about 46,000 clones, 70% to 90% of which are singletons, and just over 9.5% rests with the top ten. The sequenced sample was peripheral blood. These receptors were obtained from a man aged 50 to 60 with active COVID-19. Both conserved end residues are part of each CDR3. D genes are given only for firm matches. Clone size is stated in some rows and not others, as once, few, many or a class when expanded.

v_gene	d_gene	abundance	j_gene	CDR3nt	CDR3aa
TRBV30	.	.	TRBJ2-1	TGTGCCTGGAGTGTCGGGTGGGTCAATGAGCAGTTCTTC	CAWSVGWVNEQFF
TRBV10-3	TRBD1	once	TRBJ1-2	TGTGCCACCGGGACAGGGACTACGGCGGCTAACTATGGCTACACCTTC	CATGTGTTAANYGYTF
TRBV12-5	.	.	TRBJ1-1	TGTGCTAGTGGTTTGGTACAAGCTGAAGCTTTCTTT	CASGLVQAEAFF
TRBV3-1/TRBV3-2	.	.	TRBJ2-1	TGTGCCAGCAGCCAAGAAGCCGACAATGAGCAGTTCTTC	CASSQEADNEQFF
TRBV11-2	.	once	TRBJ2-3	TGTGCCAGCAGCTTAGATAGGGGCGGCACAGATACGCAGTATTTT	CASSLDRGGTDTQYF
TRBV7-8	.	.	TRBJ1-1	TGTGCCAGCAGCCCGCTTGGGGGCCGCACTGAAGCTTTCTTT	CASSPLGGRTEAFF
TRBV9	.	.	TRBJ1-6	TGTGCCAGCAGCGACAGGGAGTATAATTCACCCCTCCACTTT	CASSDREYNSPLHF
TRBV7-8	TRBD1	.	TRBJ2-2	TGTGCCAGCAGGCATACTCGGGACAGGGTTACCACCGGGGAGCTGTTTTTT	CASRHTRDRVTTGELFF
TRBV5-1	TRBD2	.	TRBJ2-5	TGCGCCAGCAGCCCCGGACTAGCGGGACCTGAGACCCAGTACTTC	CASSPGLAGPETQYF
TRBV6-5	.	.	TRBJ2-5	TGTGCCAGCACCGGACGAGACAGGACCCAGTACTTC	CASTGRDRTQYF
TRBV5-1	TRBD1	.	TRBJ2-7	TGCGCCAGCTCCGGGACAGTTACTTCCTACGAGCAGTACTTC	CASSGTVTSYEQYF
TRBV3-1/TRBV3-2	TRBD2	once	TRBJ2-3	TGTGCCAGCAGCTGGACTAGCGGGGGGACAGATACGCAGTATTTT	CASSWTSGGTDTQYF
TRBV7-3	.	.	TRBJ2-7	TGTGCCAGCAGCTTCCTTAGCGGTCCTCTCTACGAGCAGTACTTC	CASSFLSGPLYEQYF
TRBV6-5	.	.	TRBJ2-3	TGTGCCAGCAGGGTTTCGAGGGATACGCAGTATTTT	CASRVSRDTQYF
TRBV27	.	.	TRBJ2-2	TGTGCCAGCAGTGCAAGGAGGGCCGGGGAGCTGTTTTTT	CASSARRAGELFF
TRBV4-3	.	.	TRBJ1-1	TGCGCCAGCAGCCAAGCGATAGAGAACACTGAAGCTTTCTTT	CASSQAIENTEAFF
TRBV27	TRBD2	.	TRBJ2-1	TGTGCCAGCAGTCCCCCTCGGACTAGCGGGAGGTCCCAAAGCTCCTACAATGAGCAGTTCTTC	CASSPPRTSGRSQSSYNEQFF
TRBV6-5	TRBD2	.	TRBJ2-5	TGTGCCAGCAGTAAGGGACTAGCGGGGGAGACCCAGTACTTC	CASSKGLAGETQYF
TRBV6-1	TRBD1	once	TRBJ2-7	TGTGCCAGCAGTCCCCGCAATACAGGGGGCTACGAGCAGTACTTC	CASSPRNTGGYEQYF
TRBV5-1	TRBD2	.	TRBJ2-3	TGCGCCAGCAGCCCGAGGACTAGCCCAGATACGCAGTATTTT	CASSPRTSPDTQYF
TRBV2	.	.	TRBJ1-6	TGTGCCAGCATACAGGAGAGCTCCTATAATTCACCCCTCCACTTT	CASIQESSYNSPLHF
TRBV9	.	.	TRBJ2-7	TGTGCCAGCAGCGTAGTTCCGGGATGGGACGAGCAGTACTTC	CASSVVPGWDEQYF